Listed below are T cell receptor beta chains from one sample, sequenced in a study of blood T cell repertoires in COVID-19. The protocol was immunoSEQ multiplex PCR, while the TCRdb copy is restricted to in-frame clones and leaves out a portion. The sample shows fewer than 500,000 clones, 75% to 90% of them seen only once. The specimen was peripheral blood. The receptors come from a woman aged 25-40 years with acute or convalescent COVID-19. Each CDR3 is given with its conserved first and last residue. The D gene is left open where the match is weak. Expanded clones get a size class; other rows say once, few or many, or leave the size out.

TRBJ1-1	TRBD1	TRBV6-5	once	TGTGCCAGCAGTTCTACCCTGACAGGGCGGGGTGAAGCTTTCTTT	CASSSTLTGRGEAFF
TRBJ1-1	.	TRBV9	few	TGTGCCAGCAACAGAGGACACGTGAACACTGAAGCTTTCTTT	CASNRGHVNTEAFF
TRBJ1-3	.	TRBV3-1/TRBV3-2	few	TGTGCCAGCAGGGCGGCGGGAGGGAGCAACACCATATATTTT	CASRAAGGSNTIYF
TRBJ2-5	.	TRBV7-3	.	TGTGCCAGCAGCTTATTGGAGAGAATTGAGACCCAGTACTTC	CASSLLERIETQYF
TRBJ1-6	.	TRBV5-1	once	TGCGCCAGCAGCTTGGCCGGTGAGACAAACTATAATTCACCCCTCCACTTT	CASSLAGETNYNSPLHF
TRBJ2-7	.	TRBV7-2	.	TGTGCCAGCAGCTTAGCACCAGGGCCCTACGAGCAGTACTTC	CASSLAPGPYEQYF
TRBJ2-5	.	TRBV5-1	.	TGCGCCAGCAGCTTGTCCGACCCCAACAGAGAGACCCAGTACTTC	CASSLSDPNRETQYF
TRBJ2-2	TRBD2	TRBV11-3	few	TGTGCCAGCAGCTTAGGAACCAGCGGGGACACCGGGGAGCTGTTTTTT	CASSLGTSGDTGELFF
TRBJ1-6	TRBD1	TRBV27	.	TGTGCCAGCAGCCCCAGGACAGGAAATTCACCCCTCCACTTT	CASSPRTGNSPLHF
TRBJ2-1	TRBD1	TRBV28	.	TGTGCCAGCAGCACAGGGGGCCGGAATGAGCAGTTCTTC	CASSTGGRNEQFF
TRBJ2-1	TRBD2	TRBV7-8	.	TGTGCCAGCAGCTCCAGAAAACTAGCGGGGGCCAACAATGAGCAGTTCTTC	CASSSRKLAGANNEQFF
TRBJ2-7	.	TRBV7-2	few	TGTGCCAGCAGCCTAACCGGGACTCCTAGCTACGAGCAGTACTTC	CASSLTGTPSYEQYF
TRBJ2-2	.	TRBV7-3	few	TGTGCCAGCAGCTTCGGACAGAACACCGGGGAGCTGTTTTTT	CASSFGQNTGELFF
TRBJ2-2	TRBD2	TRBV9	few	TGTGCCAGCAGCGATCCCTTAGCGGGGGGGTTTAACACCGGGGAGCTGTTTTTT	CASSDPLAGGFNTGELFF
TRBJ2-6	.	TRBV6-5	.	TGTGCCAGCAGTTCTCAGGGATCTGGGGCCAACGTCCTGACTTTC	CASSSQGSGANVLTF
TRBJ2-3	TRBD2	TRBV28	.	TGTGCCAGCAGAGAGAATAGCGGGGGGCTCCGAGGAGATACGCAGTATTTT	CASRENSGGLRGDTQYF
TRBJ1-5	.	TRBV19	few	TGTGCCAGTAGTAAGTCAGCGTATAGCAATCAGCCCCAGCATTTT	CASSKSAYSNQPQHF
TRBJ2-7	.	TRBV27	.	TGTGCCAGCAGTTTATTGGCAGGGTCCTACGAGCAGTACTTC	CASSLLAGSYEQYF
TRBJ2-5	.	TRBV7-2	once	TGTGCCAGCAGCTTGTTAGGGGCCGTGGGGGAGACCCAGTACTTC	CASSLLGAVGETQYF
TRBJ1-2	TRBD1	TRBV19	once	TGTGCCAGTAAAGGGACAGGCTCTAACTATGGCTACACCTTC	CASKGTGSNYGYTF
TRBJ1-2	.	TRBV7-2	once	TGTGCCAGCAGCTTAGGGGGGGGGCCTGGCTATGGCTACACCTTC	CASSLGGGPGYGYTF
TRBJ1-5	.	TRBV27	.	TGTGCCAGCAGTGCAGGGGTTTCACAGCCCCAGCATTTT	CASSAGVSQPQHF
TRBJ2-5	TRBD1	TRBV6-2/TRBV6-3	.	TGTGCCAGCAGTCGGACGTCTGTCGAGGGGGCCGATGAGACCCAGTACTTC	CASSRTSVEGADETQYF
TRBJ2-5	.	TRBV11-2	.	TGTGCCAGCAGCTGGGGGGTCGGGGGCCAAGAGACCCAGTACTTC	CASSWGVGGQETQYF
TRBJ2-5	.	TRBV2	.	TGTGCCAGCAGTGATTTTGGCGGTTCTGAGACCCAGTACTTC	CASSDFGGSETQYF
TRBJ1-2	.	TRBV30	.	TGTGCCTGGAGTGTACGAGGGCGAGGCTACACCTTC	CAWSVRGRGYTF
TRBJ2-2	TRBD1	TRBV5-1	.	TGCGCCAGCAGAACCGGGACAGAGAACACCGGGGAGCTGTTTTTT	CASRTGTENTGELFF
TRBJ2-1	.	TRBV7-6	once	TGTGCCAGCAGCTTAGGGCTAGGCCAAAGCTCCTACAATGAGCAGTTCTTC	CASSLGLGQSSYNEQFF
TRBJ2-5	TRBD2	TRBV7-8	.	TGTGCCAGCAGCCTGACTAGCGGGGAGAAACCAGAGACCCAGTACTTC	CASSLTSGEKPETQYF
TRBJ2-7	TRBD2	TRBV5-1	.	TGCGCCAGCAGCGAGCTAGCGGGGGGTGCCGAGCAGTACTTC	CASSELAGGAEQYF
TRBJ2-7	.	TRBV11-2	.	TGTGCCAGCAGTCTACCCACAGGGAACTACGAGCAGTACTTC	CASSLPTGNYEQYF
TRBJ2-3	.	TRBV6-5	.	TGTGCCAGCAGTTACTCGAGTCTCCAACCCACAGATACGCAGTATTTT	CASSYSSLQPTDTQYF
TRBJ2-7	.	TRBV5-1	.	TGCGCCAGCAGCTTGGCAGGCTTCCCCAGCTCCTACGAGCAGTACTTC	CASSLAGFPSSYEQYF
TRBJ2-2	.	TRBV9	.	TGTGCCAGCAGCCCCCAAAACATCGGGGAGCTGTTTTTT	CASSPQNIGELFF
TRBJ1-4	.	TRBV9	.	TGTGCCAGCAGCCCCCGGGAAGTCCCGGGGAATGAAAAACTGTTTTTT	CASSPREVPGNEKLFF
TRBJ2-5	.	TRBV7-9	.	TGTGCCAGCAGCTTAGGCAGGTATCGGGAGACCCAGTACTTC	CASSLGRYRETQYF
TRBJ1-4	TRBD1	TRBV19	.	TGTGCCAGTAGTATAGAGGGACAGGGTGTGTTTTTT	CASSIEGQGVFF
TRBJ1-5	TRBD1	TRBV30	.	TGTGCCTGGAGTCTCCGACAGGGTCAAGGACAGCCCCAGCATTTT	CAWSLRQGQGQPQHF
TRBJ2-5	.	TRBV2	.	TGTGCCAGCAGTGATGGCCCGGGGAGTGAAACCCAGTACTTC	CASSDGPGSETQYF